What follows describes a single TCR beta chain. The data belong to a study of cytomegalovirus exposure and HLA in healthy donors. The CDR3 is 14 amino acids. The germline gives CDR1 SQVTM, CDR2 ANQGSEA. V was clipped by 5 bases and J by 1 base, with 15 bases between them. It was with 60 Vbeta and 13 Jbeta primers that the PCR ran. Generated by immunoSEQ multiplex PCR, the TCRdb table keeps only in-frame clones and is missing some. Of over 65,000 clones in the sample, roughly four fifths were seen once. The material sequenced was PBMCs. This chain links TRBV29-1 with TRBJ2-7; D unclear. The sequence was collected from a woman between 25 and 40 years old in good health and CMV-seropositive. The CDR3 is CSVRALVSSYEQYF. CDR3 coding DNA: TGCAGCGTTAGAGCCCTAGTCAGTTCCTACGAGCAGTACTTC.